This T cell receptor (beta chain) came from a study of blood T cells in healthy people across ages. Study as a whole: About one barcoded TCR beta cDNA was captured per two T cells.

This CDR3 spans 16 amino acids. Losses at the gene ends were 1 base for V and 5 bases for J; bases not matched to a gene: 7. Germline lookup yields CDR1 LGHNA and CDR2 YSLEER. This clonotype has a count of ten or more. Antigen unknown. It was with a sample-barcoded 5' primer and a J-beta primer mix that a second PCR of roughly 7 to 12 cycles was run. TCRdb re-analysed the 5' RACE reads in MiXCR, keeping a single row per CDR3 protein. The sample records around 870,000 distinct CDR3 sequences, under 35% being singletons. The study, taken as a whole, reports: The percentage of naive T cells correlated strongly with TCR beta diversity. No conclusive comparison of naive versus antigen-experienced cells was possible with unsorted PBMCs. Among T cells, TCR beta diversity per million cells dropped roughly linearly as age rose.

Sequencing was performed on blood. The TCR originated in an elderly woman in good health. The gene calls are TRBV4-3 and TRBJ2-5, with 10 bases lining up with TRBD2. The CDR3 DNA reads as TGCGCCAGCAGCCAAGGCCAGCGGGGGGGGTATGAGACCCAGTACTTC. Translated, it gives CASSQGQRGGYETQYF.